This TCR beta chain is drawn from a study of T cells in Graves' hyperthyroidism and ophthalmopathy. For this clonotype: Sequence at one end of the junction differs from germline and may be a read error.

Germline assignment: CDR1 LGHNT and CDR2 FRNRAP. This CDR3 has 15 amino acids. Amplification targeted TCR beta CDR3 regions from RNA transcripts. HTBI primers were used for first-round RT-PCR of the TCR CDR3. TCRdb processed the multiplex PCR reads anew with MiXCR; each CDR3 protein has one entry. The table records 340,000 or so distinct CDR3 sequences, around a sixth of them present only once. The V call is TRBV12-5, the J call TRBJ2-1, with TRBD1 matching over 8 bases. The specimen sequenced was blood. The receptor was derived from a woman between 45 and 65 years old with Graves' hyperthyroidism. DNA of the CDR3: TGTGCTAGTGGTCCCGGACAGGGTACAAACAATGAGCAGTGCTTC. This gives the protein CASGPGQGTNNEQCF.